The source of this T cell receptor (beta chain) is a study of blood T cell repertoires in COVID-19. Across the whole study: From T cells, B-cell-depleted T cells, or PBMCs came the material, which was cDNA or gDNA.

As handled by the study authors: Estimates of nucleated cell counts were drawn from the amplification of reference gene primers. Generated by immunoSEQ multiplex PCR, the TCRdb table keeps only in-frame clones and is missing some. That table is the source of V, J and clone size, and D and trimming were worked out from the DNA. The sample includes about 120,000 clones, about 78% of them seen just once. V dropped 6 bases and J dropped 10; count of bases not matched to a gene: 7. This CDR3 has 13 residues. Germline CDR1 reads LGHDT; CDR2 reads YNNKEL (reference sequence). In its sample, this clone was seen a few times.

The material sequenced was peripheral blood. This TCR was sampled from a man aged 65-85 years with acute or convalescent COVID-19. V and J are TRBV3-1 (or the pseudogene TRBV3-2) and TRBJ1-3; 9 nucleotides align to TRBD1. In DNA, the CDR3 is TGTGCCAGCAGTATCGGACAGGGGACGACCATATATTTT. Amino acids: CASSIGQGTTIYF.